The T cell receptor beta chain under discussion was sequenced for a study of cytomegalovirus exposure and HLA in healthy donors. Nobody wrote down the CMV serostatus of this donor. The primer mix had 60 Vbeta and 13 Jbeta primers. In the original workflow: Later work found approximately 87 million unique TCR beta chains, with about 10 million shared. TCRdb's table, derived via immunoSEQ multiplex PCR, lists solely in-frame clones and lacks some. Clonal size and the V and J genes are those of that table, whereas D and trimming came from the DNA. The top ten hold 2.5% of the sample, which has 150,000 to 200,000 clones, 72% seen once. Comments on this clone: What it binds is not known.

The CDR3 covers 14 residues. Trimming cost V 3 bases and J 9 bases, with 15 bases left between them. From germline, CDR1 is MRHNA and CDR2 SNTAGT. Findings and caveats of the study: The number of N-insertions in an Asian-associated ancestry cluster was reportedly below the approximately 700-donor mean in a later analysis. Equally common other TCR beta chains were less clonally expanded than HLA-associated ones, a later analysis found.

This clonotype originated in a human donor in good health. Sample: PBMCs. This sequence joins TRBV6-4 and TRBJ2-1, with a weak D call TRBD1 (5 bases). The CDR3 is CASSELGAPAEQFF. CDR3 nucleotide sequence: TGTGCCAGCAGTGAATTAGGGGCGCCGGCTGAGCAGTTCTTC.